This T cell receptor beta chain comes out of a study of OX40 agonist ivuxolimab in advanced cancers. Study context: People who had prior anti-PD-1, anti-PD-L1 or anti-CTLA-4 therapy could take part, and 35% to 50% had some.

Profiling relied on immunoSEQ multiplex PCR, and the TCRdb table lists in-frame clones only, not all of them. This table has about 53,000 clones, 84% appearing once. V lost 1 base to trimming and J lost 3 bases, with 13 bases between them. Germline V lookup: CDR1 SGHTA, CDR2 FQGNSA. This CDR3 has 16 residues. V gene TRBV7-2 combines with J gene TRBJ1-5, with a possible D match to TRBD1 (5 bases). The sequencing used CD4+ or CD8+ T cells sorted from blood, collected in a trial of the OX40 agonist ivuxolimab. The receptor was derived from an adult with an advanced solid tumor such as melanoma, head and neck, liver or kidney cancer. In nucleotides, the CDR3 is TGTGCCAGCAGCTTAGAAAGGGGTCAGATCAATCAGCCCCAGCATTTT. It translates to CASSLERGQINQPQHF.